The 5 T cell receptor beta chains below were found in one sample sequenced in a study of blood T cells in healthy people across ages. Next came a second PCR, run for about 6 to 11 cycles, which used a sample-barcoded 5' primer along with a J-beta primer mix. Each CDR3 protein is one row after TCRdb ran MiXCR on the 5' RACE reads. The profile shows 850,000 to 1,300,000 distinct CDR3 sequences, under 55% of them singletons. The sequenced sample was blood. The receptor source for this set is a woman aged 55-69 years in good health.

The table lists this clonotype with a few counts. The chain is built from TRBV3-1 and TRBJ2-6; tentative D call: TRBD2 (6 bases). Germline V gene sequence: CDR1 LGHDT, CDR2 YNNKEL (reference sequence). V was cut by 4 bases and J by 3 bases, with 13 bases left in between. This CDR3 spans 16 amino acids. CDR3 region: CASSPSPGVGANVLTF. In nucleotides, the CDR3 is TGTGCCAGCAGCCCCTCCCCGGGGGTTGGGGCCAACGTCCTGACTTTC.

V and J are TRBV29-1 and TRBJ1-1; D remains unclear. From germline, CDR1 is SQVTM and CDR2 ANQGSEA. Trimming took 3 bases from V and 0 from J, leaving 2 bases between them. The CDR3 contains 11 residues. As DNA, the CDR3 is TGCAGCGTTGATGTGAACACTGAAGCTTTCTTT. This translates into CSVDVNTEAFF.

As concerns this clonotype: Germline is not matched at one junction end, which may reflect a read error. The CDR3 bases are TGCGCCAGCAGCCAAGTGTGGGCTTCTAACACCAGGGAGCTGTTTTTT. Its protein is CASSQVWASNTRELFF. V and J are TRBV4-1 and TRBJ2-2; D remains ambiguous. The CDR3 spans 16 residues. Germline lookup yields CDR1 MGHRA and CDR2 YSYEKL.

This clonotype has only one observation. This rearrangement joins TRBV2 to TRBJ2-7; 7 bases fit TRBD1. Looked up from germline, CDR1 is SNHLY and CDR2 is FYNNEI. The ends lost 6 bases at V and 4 bases at J; junction bases unmatched: 15. This CDR3 comprises 16 residues. The DNA of the CDR3 is TGTGCCAGCAGAGGGGTAACAGGGGCGAGGTCGTACGAGCAGTACTTC. It yields the protein CASRGVTGARSYEQYF.

This clonotype came up a few times. The V and J genes are TRBV7-2 and TRBJ1-1; D perhaps matches TRBD1 (6 bases). There are 14 residues in the CDR3. Between the trimmed V and J ends, which lost 10 bases and 4 bases, there was a span of 19 bases. Germline CDR1 is SGHTA and CDR2 is FQGNSA. The CDR3 reads CANQGKGIGTEAFF. DNA for the CDR3: TGTGCCAACCAGGGGAAGGGGATTGGCACTGAAGCTTTCTTT.